What follows are 8 T cell receptor beta chains derived from one specimen sequenced in a study of T cells in Graves' hyperthyroidism and ophthalmopathy. RNA transcripts served as the template for amplifying TCR beta CDR3 regions. A first-round RT-PCR of the TCR CDR3 used the HTBI primer set. Using its own MiXCR run on the multiplex PCR reads, TCRdb lists one record per CDR3 protein. In the table there are hundreds of thousands of distinct CDR3 sequences, about a sixth of which are singletons. The sample comprised blood. These receptors were taken from a woman aged 55-70 years with Graves' ophthalmopathy.

This clonotype showed up many times. The chain uses TRBV5-1 and TRBJ1-2, with D unresolved. Trimming cost V 0 bases and J 4 bases, with 13 bases left between them. The CDR3 spans 15 residues. Germline CDR1 is SGHRS and CDR2 is YFSETQ. The CDR3 reads CASSLVGDPSYGYTF. The CDR3 DNA follows: TGCGCCAGCAGCTTGGTGGGAGACCCCTCCTATGGCTACACCTTC.

This clonotype showed up many times. The CDR3 sequence: CASSYQFF. DNA of the CDR3: TGTGCCAGCAGTTATCAGTTCTTC. The chain couples TRBV2 to TRBJ2-1, with D unclear. With 5 bases removed from V and 13 bases from J, the gap between germline ends came to 3 bases. The CDR3 sequence is 8 residues long. Germline-derived CDR1 and CDR2 are SNHLY and FYNNEI.

This clonotype was recorded many times. This chain links TRBV12-3 or TRBV12-4 with TRBJ1-3; D unresolved. This CDR3 contains 14 residues. Trimming removed 4 bases from V and 0 bases from J, with 7 bases in between. CDR3 loop: CASSSTASGNTIYF. Here the CDR3 DNA reads TGTGCCAGCAGTTCCACAGCCTCTGGAAACACCATATATTTT.

This clonotype was recorded many times. This chain joins TRBV3-1 and TRBJ1-1; 7 bases match TRBD1. Germline trimming cut 4 bases from V and 1 base from J; bases unmatched to any gene: 9. This CDR3 contains 16 residues. Germline CDR1 reads LGHDT; CDR2 reads YNNKEL (reference sequence). The CDR3 DNA reads as TGTGCCAGCAGCCTCACGACAGGGCGGACGAACACTGAAGCTTTCTTT. Translated, it gives CASSLTTGRTNTEAFF.

This clonotype was observed at least ten times. The rearrangement uses TRBV4-2 and TRBJ2-3; maybe TRBD2 (5 bases). V lost 6 bases, J lost 5 bases, and 21 bases lay in between. From germline, CDR1 is LGHNA and CDR2 YNFKEQ. This CDR3 contains 16 residues. This CDR3 reads CASSPTIRPSGDTQYF. For the CDR3, the DNA is TGTGCCAGCAGTCCTACCATAAGGCCAAGCGGAGATACGCAGTATTTT.

This clonotype came up many times. The chain has TRBV3-1 and TRBJ2-7; D is possibly TRBD1 (5 bases). Between the trimmed V and J ends, which lost 3 bases and 3 bases, there was a span of 15 bases. CDR3 length equals 15 residues. CDR1 is LGHDT and CDR2 is YNNKEL in the germline V gene (reference sequence). The CDR3 reads CASSHSGAASYEQYF. The CDR3 DNA follows: TGTGCCAGCAGCCACTCTGGGGCAGCTAGCTACGAGCAGTACTTC.

A single count supports this clonotype. The V gene is TRBV6-1, the J gene TRBJ2-7; D not certain. CDR1 and CDR2 (germline): MNHNS, SASEGT. This CDR3 spans 13 amino acids. The V gene lost 7 bases and the J gene lost 5 bases, with 15 bases spanning the gap. CDR3 loop: CASKVGKGNEQYF. CDR3 DNA: TGTGCCAGCAAAGTGGGGAAGGGCAACGAGCAGTACTTC.

This clonotype has more than one count but fewer than ten. This may be a read error: a much more frequent sequence differs by one nucleotide. The chain carries TRBV2 and TRBJ2-7; 8 bases are shared with TRBD1. CDR1 is SNHLY and CDR2 is FYNNEI in the germline V gene. CDR3 length: 15 amino acids. J lost 4 bases, V lost 6 bases, and 11 bases had no gene match. The CDR3: CASSNPDRGRYEQYF. CDR3 in DNA: TGTGCCAGCAGCAATCCCGACAGGGGACGGTACGAGCAGTACTTC.